This T cell receptor (beta chain) is from a study of shared clonotypes between healthy human individuals. General study results and limits: Estimated clonotype richness was generally higher in naive than memory subsets.

In the original workflow: Junction-only sequences without quality scores came from ImmunoSEQ, so filtering differed. Assay: immunoSEQ multiplex PCR; the TCRdb copy retains only in-frame clones and omits some. V and J calls and clone size are as listed in that table; D and trimming were resolved from the DNA. This sample has over 300,000 clones, with more than 75% found just once. This clone was detected once. The antigen is not known. The CDR3 length is 15 residues. Germline CDR1 is SGHRS and CDR2 is YFSETQ. Trimming removed 1 base at V and 4 bases at J, with 14 bases between. The specimen sequenced was memory CD8+ T cells sorted from blood. Subset described: CD45RO+ cells pooled with CCR7-negative TemRA cells. The sequence derives from a man younger than 35 in good health. The J gene is TRBJ2-5, the V gene TRBV5-1, with a weak D call TRBD1 (6 bases). The CDR3 DNA sequence: TGCGCCAGCAGCTTGCGCGCAGGGGTCGGAGAGACCCAGTACTTC. Translating gives CASSLRAGVGETQYF.